This T cell receptor beta chain was sequenced during a study of blood T cells in healthy people across ages. V lost 2 bases and J lost 3; bases outside the gene matches: 11. The CDR3 consists of 18 residues. Germline-derived CDR1 and CDR2 are MNHEY and SVGAGI. A second PCR of 7 to 11 cycles used a sample-barcoded 5' primer and a J-beta primer mix. TCRdb re-called the 5' RACE reads with MiXCR, one entry per CDR3 protein. The repertoire holds 800,000 to 950,000 distinct CDR3 sequences, with 36% as singletons. The specimen sequenced was blood. This TCR came from a man younger than 30 in good health. The chain couples TRBV6-5 to TRBJ1-5, with 9 nucleotides matching TRBD1. Here the CDR3 DNA reads TGTGCCAGCAGTTACCCTTACGGGGACAGGGCCCTCAATCAGCCCCAGCATTTT. The encoded protein is CASSYPYGDRALNQPQHF.